Listed below are T cell receptor beta chains from one sample, sequenced in a study of T cells in Graves' hyperthyroidism and ophthalmopathy. TCRdb redid the calling of the multiplex PCR reads with MiXCR, one entry per CDR3 protein. The sample holds about 560,000 distinct CDR3 sequences, about a sixth seen once. The source material was blood. The receptors originated from a woman in her late teens or twenties with Graves' hyperthyroidism. CDR3s include the opening cysteine and the closing phenylalanine or tryptophan. Rows give clone size only sometimes, using once, few, many, or a class for an expanded clone.

V: TRBV6-2/TRBV6-3; J: TRBJ2-1; size: few; CDR3: CASRGRNYNEQFF
V: TRBV5-6; J: TRBJ1-2; size: many; CDR3: CASSWLTGNGYTF
V: TRBV28; J: TRBJ2-3; size: many; CDR3: CASRSSRRGSSTDTQYF
V: TRBV12-3/TRBV12-4; J: TRBJ1-5; size: few; CDR3: CASSFVGGVGQPQHF
V: TRBV12-5; J: TRBJ2-5; size: few; CDR3: CASGPEYRGWKETQYF
V: TRBV11-2; J: TRBJ2-5; size: many; CDR3: CASSSLGLAGETQYF
V: TRBV29-1; J: TRBJ2-7; size: -; CDR3: CSVGDIGGLQYF
V: TRBV6-1; J: TRBJ2-2; size: few; CDR3: CASSEAHWYDTGELFF
V: TRBV7-9; J: TRBJ2-1; size: -; CDR3: CASSLQAGLYNEQFF
V: TRBV7-2; J: TRBJ1-2; size: few; CDR3: CASSPAGRGYTF
V: TRBV5-8; J: TRBJ1-2; size: -; CDR3: CASSFLPPTSRQYGYTF
V: TRBV18; J: TRBJ2-5; size: many; CDR3: CASSPPDSNRDQYF
V: TRBV20-1; J: TRBJ1-2; size: few; CDR3: CSASPTDANYGYTF
V: TRBV20-1; J: TRBJ2-1; size: many; CDR3: CSAPPSWSSYNEQFF
V: TRBV5-1; J: TRBJ2-1; size: -; CDR3: CASSFGGGSHEQFF
V: TRBV5-4; J: TRBJ1-6; size: few; CDR3: CASSPTMAGDSPLHF